This T cell receptor beta chain was observed in a study of OX40 agonist ivuxolimab in advanced cancers. Study-level information: The eligibility criteria allowed prior anti-PD-1, anti-PD-L1 or anti-CTLA-4 therapy, and 40% had some.

Germline CDR1 is MNHEY and CDR2 is SVGAGI. This CDR3 is 14 amino acids long. Concerning this clone itself: The junction and the germline gene differ at one end; a read error may be behind it.

Profiling relied on immunoSEQ multiplex PCR, and the TCRdb table lists in-frame clones only, not all of them. The repertoire consists of tens of thousands of clones, with 80% to 90% occurring once and the leading ten covering 2.6%. Sequencing used CD4+ or CD8+ T cells sorted from blood, obtained in a trial of the OX40 agonist ivuxolimab. This receptor was obtained from an adult with an advanced solid tumor such as melanoma, head and neck, liver or kidney cancer. This chain uses TRBV6-5 with TRBJ2-7; D might be TRBD2 (6 bases). CDR3 residues: CATSGTSSSYEQYF. CDR3 DNA sequence: TGTGCCACCAGTGGGACTTCGAGCTCCTACGAGCAGTACTTC.